These 17 T cell receptor beta chains were sequenced from one sample in a study of shared clonotypes between healthy human individuals. Terminally differentiated effector memory CD45RA+ cells were excluded from the naive CD8 cells, which were CD45RO-negative and positively selected for CCR7. Data came from immunoSEQ multiplex PCR; TCRdb stores just in-frame clones and leaves some out. The sample yields more than 2 million clones, roughly 94% seen once. Sequenced input: naive CD8+ T cells sorted from blood. The origin of the receptors is a man younger than 35 in good health.

The chain links TRBV4-1 to TRBJ2-3; no firm D call. V lost 4 bases and J lost 4, with 9 bases in between. Germline CDR1 MGHRA, CDR2 YSYEKL. The CDR3 length is 13 residues. The CDR3 sequence is CASSRPRADTQYF. Written as DNA, the CDR3 is TGCGCCAGCAGCCGTCCCCGGGCAGATACGCAGTATTTT.

Turning to this clone: This same CDR3 is encoded by further DNA sequences in the sample. The V gene is TRBV19, the J gene TRBJ2-7; 8 bases are a match to TRBD1. Unmatched junction bases numbered 4, after V lost 3 bases and J lost 3 bases. Germline loops: CDR1 LNHDA, CDR2 SQIVND (reference sequence). CDR3 length: 14 amino acids. The DNA for the CDR3 is TGTGCCAGTAGTATCACCGGGACAGGCTACGAGCAGTACTTC. This translates into CASSITGTGYEQYF.

J is TRBJ2-7 and V is TRBV13; perhaps TRBD2 as D (5 bases). The CDR3 loop spans 13 amino acids. Germline values: CDR1 PRHDT, CDR2 FYEKMQ (reference sequence). Trimming removed 4 bases at V and 6 bases at J, with 13 bases between. The CDR3 DNA reads TGTGCCAGCAGCTCCCCTAGCTTTGCCGAGCAGTACTTC. Protein product: CASSSPSFAEQYF.

V is TRBV7-9 and J is TRBJ2-3; D might be TRBD2 (7 bases). This CDR3 comprises 16 residues. Trimming left V 5 bases short and J 1 base short, with 16 bases between. Germline loops: CDR1 SEHNR, CDR2 FQNEAQ (reference sequence). CDR3 sequence (DNA): TGTGCCAGCAGCCGGGTACGGGGGGCCGGCACAGATACGCAGTATTTT. It is translated as CASSRVRGAGTDTQYF.

The chain combines TRBV27 with TRBJ2-2; D perhaps matches TRBD1 (6 bases). The CDR3 covers 13 residues. V was shortened by 9 bases and J by 3 bases, with 11 bases between the two germline ends. Germline CDR1 is MNHEY and CDR2 is SMNVEV (reference sequence). CDR3 amino acids: CASGPGDTGELFF. Written as DNA, the CDR3 is TGTGCCAGTGGACCAGGGGACACCGGGGAGCTGTTTTTT.

The V and J genes are TRBV4-3 and TRBJ2-7; D is uncertain. V lost 1 base, J lost 5 bases, and 15 bases lay in between. Germline CDR1 is LGHNA and CDR2 is YSLEER. The CDR3 runs to 15 residues. The CDR3 spells CASSQVPLPSHEQYF. CDR3 in DNA: TGCGCCAGCAGCCAAGTTCCACTTCCCAGCCACGAGCAGTACTTC.

This clone was seen a handful of times. This sample also contains other DNA sequences that code for the same CDR3. The chain uses TRBV11-3 and TRBJ2-3; maybe TRBD2 (5 bases). The CDR3 consists of 13 residues. CDR1 and CDR2 from the germline V gene are SGHNT and YENEEA. V lost 2 bases, J lost 3 bases, and 6 bases lay in between. CDR3 coding DNA: TGTGCCAGCAGCTTACGGGGAACAGATACGCAGTATTTT. This sequence encodes CASSLRGTDTQYF.

This chain uses TRBV13 with TRBJ2-2; 8 bases align to TRBD1. The J segment lost 4 bases and the V segment lost 5 bases, leaving 6 bases of the junction unmatched. The CDR3 has 15 amino acids. Germline CDR1 and CDR2: PRHDT and FYEKMQ (reference sequence). The CDR3 nucleotides read TGTGCCAGCAGCCCGACAGGGGAAGGCACCGGGGAGCTGTTTTTT. Encoded protein: CASSPTGEGTGELFF.

The genes are TRBV7-9 and TRBJ2-7, with TRBD1 identical over 8 bases. The J segment lost 4 bases and the V segment lost 5 bases, leaving 7 bases of the junction unmatched. Per germline, CDR1 SEHNR and CDR2 FQNEAQ (reference sequence). This CDR3 contains 14 residues. The CDR3 DNA is TGTGCCAGCAGCGGCTTTCAGGGGGCTTACGAGCAGTACTTC. It translates to CASSGFQGAYEQYF.

The rearrangement joins TRBV10-2 to TRBJ2-1; 7 bases fit TRBD2. V was clipped by 3 bases and J by 3 bases; unmatched bases: 5. The CDR3 has 15 residues. CDR1 and CDR2 (germline): WSHSY, SAAADI. Here the CDR3 DNA reads TGCGCCAGCAGTGATCTGGGACTAAACTACAATGAGCAGTTCTTC. Residues: CASSDLGLNYNEQFF.

In its sample, this clone was seen once. V usage is TRBV15 and J usage is TRBJ2-2, with D perhaps matching TRBD2 (5 bases). Germline V gene sequence: CDR1 LNHNV, CDR2 YYDKDF (reference sequence). Trimming stripped 1 base from V and 3 bases from J, with 9 bases between. There are 15 residues in the CDR3. CDR3 nucleotides: TGTGCCACCAGCAGAGTAAAGGGAGACACCGGGGAGCTGTTTTTT. Translating gives CATSRVKGDTGELFF.

This chain links TRBV9 with TRBJ2-1, with no clear D. The germline V gene encodes CDR1 SGDLS and CDR2 YYNGEE. Trimming took off 3 bases at V and 0 bases at J, with 13 bases between the two ends. The CDR3 consists of 16 residues. DNA for the CDR3: TGTGCCAGCAGCGGCCACCTACAGAGCTCCTACAATGAGCAGTTCTTC. Translation: CASSGHLQSSYNEQFF.

V gene TRBV7-9 combines with J gene TRBJ2-1; 7 positions match TRBD1. Per the germline V gene, CDR1 is SEHNR and CDR2 is FQNEAQ (reference sequence). The V segment lost 3 bases and the J segment 12 bases; nucleotides outside the gene matches: 14. The CDR3 covers 15 residues. CDR3 protein: CASSFRQGKAGLQFF. The CDR3 nucleotides read TGTGCCAGCAGCTTCCGACAGGGAAAGGCAGGGTTGCAGTTCTTC.

Notes on this clone: Other DNA variants within this sample encode the same CDR3. The chain employs TRBV5-1 and TRBJ1-1; 7 bases align to TRBD1. The ends lost 0 bases at V and 4 bases at J; junction bases unmatched: 0. Germline V gene lookup returns CDR1 SGHRS and CDR2 YFSETQ. The CDR3 consists of 13 residues. The CDR3 nucleotides are TGCGCCAGCAGCTTGGACAGGGGCACTGAAGCTTTCTTT. Protein product: CASSLDRGTEAFF.

The chain joins TRBV5-6 to TRBJ2-1; D call uncertain. V lost 4 bases to trimming and J lost 0 bases, with 14 bases between them. Germline CDR1 is SGHDT and CDR2 is YYEEEE. The CDR3 covers 16 residues. Here the CDR3 DNA reads TGTGCCAGCAGCCTACCCCGCACCCCCTCCTACAATGAGCAGTTCTTC. It yields the protein CASSLPRTPSYNEQFF.

The V and J genes are TRBV7-8 and TRBJ2-5, with 8 bases identical to TRBD1. The germline gives CDR1 SGHVS, CDR2 FQNEAQ. Trimming cost V 3 bases and J 3 bases; bases outside gene matches: 12. This CDR3 comprises 17 residues. The DNA of the CDR3 is TGTGCCAGCAGCTTGTGGCCGGACAGGGAGGTCGAAGAGACCCAGTACTTC. This translates into CASSLWPDREVEETQYF.

The V call is TRBV7-9, the J call TRBJ1-2, with 11 bases identical to TRBD1. The V gene end was trimmed by 5 bases and the J gene end by 0 bases; junction bases not matched to a gene: 8. Per the germline V gene, CDR1 is SEHNR and CDR2 is FQNEAQ (reference sequence). CDR3 length equals 17 residues. The chain's CDR3 is CASSPGQGAEANYGYTF. DNA for the CDR3: TGTGCCAGCAGCCCCGGACAGGGGGCGGAAGCTAACTATGGCTACACCTTC.